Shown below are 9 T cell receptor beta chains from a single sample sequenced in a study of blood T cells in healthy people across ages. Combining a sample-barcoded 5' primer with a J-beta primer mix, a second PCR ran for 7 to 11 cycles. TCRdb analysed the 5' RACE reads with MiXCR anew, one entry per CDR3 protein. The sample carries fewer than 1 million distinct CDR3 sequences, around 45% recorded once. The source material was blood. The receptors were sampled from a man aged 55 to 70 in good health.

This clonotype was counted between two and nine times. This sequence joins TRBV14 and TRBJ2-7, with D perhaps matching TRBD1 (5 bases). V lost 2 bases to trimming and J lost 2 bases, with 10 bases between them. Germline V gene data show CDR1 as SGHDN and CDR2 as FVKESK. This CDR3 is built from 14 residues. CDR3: CASSQQGTPYEQYF. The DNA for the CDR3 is TGTGCCAGCAGCCAACAGGGAACTCCCTACGAGCAGTACTTC.

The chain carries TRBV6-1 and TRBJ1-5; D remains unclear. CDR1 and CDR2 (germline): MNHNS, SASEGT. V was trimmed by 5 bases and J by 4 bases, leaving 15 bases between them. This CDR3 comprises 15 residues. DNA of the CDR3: TGTGCCAGCAGTTCAGGACGGGAGACAAATCAGCCCCAGCATTTT. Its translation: CASSSGRETNQPQHF.

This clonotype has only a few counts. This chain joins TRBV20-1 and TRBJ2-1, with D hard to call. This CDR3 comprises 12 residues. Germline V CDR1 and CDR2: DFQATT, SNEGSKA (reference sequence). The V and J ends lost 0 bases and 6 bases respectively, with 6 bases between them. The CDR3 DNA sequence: TGCAGTGCTAGAGATCCGGCCAATGAGCAGTTCTTC. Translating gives CSARDPANEQFF.

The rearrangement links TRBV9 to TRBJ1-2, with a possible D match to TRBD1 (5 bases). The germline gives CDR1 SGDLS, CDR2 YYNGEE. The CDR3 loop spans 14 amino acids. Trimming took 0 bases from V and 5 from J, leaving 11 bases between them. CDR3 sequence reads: CASSVEGREYGYTF. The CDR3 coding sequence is TGTGCCAGCAGCGTAGAGGGCAGGGAATATGGCTACACCTTC.

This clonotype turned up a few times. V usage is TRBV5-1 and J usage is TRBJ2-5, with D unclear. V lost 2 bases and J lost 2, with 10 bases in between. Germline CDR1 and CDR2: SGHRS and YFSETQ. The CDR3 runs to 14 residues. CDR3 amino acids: CASSFTVPQETQYF. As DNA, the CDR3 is TGCGCCAGCAGCTTCACAGTACCTCAAGAGACCCAGTACTTC.

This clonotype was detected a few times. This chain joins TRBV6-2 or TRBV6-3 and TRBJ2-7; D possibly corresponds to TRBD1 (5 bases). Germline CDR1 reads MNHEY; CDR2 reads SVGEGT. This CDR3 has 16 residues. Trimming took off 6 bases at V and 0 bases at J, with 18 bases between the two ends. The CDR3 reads CASSYTYRSFSYEQYF. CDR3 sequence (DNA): TGTGCCAGCAGCTACACCTACAGGTCATTCTCCTACGAGCAGTACTTC.

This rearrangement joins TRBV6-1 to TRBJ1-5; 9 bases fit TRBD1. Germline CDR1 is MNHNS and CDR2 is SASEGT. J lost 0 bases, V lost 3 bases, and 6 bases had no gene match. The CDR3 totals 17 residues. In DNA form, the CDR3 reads TGTGCCAGCAGTGACGACAGGGGGGGTTATAGCAATCAGCCCCAGCATTTT. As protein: CASSDDRGGYSNQPQHF.

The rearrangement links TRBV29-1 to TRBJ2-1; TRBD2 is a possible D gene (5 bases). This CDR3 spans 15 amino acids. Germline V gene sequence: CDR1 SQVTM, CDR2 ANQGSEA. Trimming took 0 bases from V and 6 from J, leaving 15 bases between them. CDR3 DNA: TGCAGCGTTGAAGATCGACGAGGGATTGGCAATGAGCAGTTCTTC. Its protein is CSVEDRRGIGNEQFF.

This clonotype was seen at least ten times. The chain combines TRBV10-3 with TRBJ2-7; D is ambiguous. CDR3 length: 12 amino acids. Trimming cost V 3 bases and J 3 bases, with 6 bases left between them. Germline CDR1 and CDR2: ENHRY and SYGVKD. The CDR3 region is CAISDTGYEQYF. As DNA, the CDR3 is TGTGCCATCAGTGATACTGGCTACGAGCAGTACTTC.